This TCR beta chain was recovered during a study of blood T cell repertoires in COVID-19. Study context: The United States, Italy and Spain supplied acute and convalescent COVID-19 samples. PBMCs, B-cell-depleted T cells, or T cells provided the cDNA or gDNA that made up the material.

V lost 3 bases to trimming and J lost 0 bases, with 13 bases between them. Germline V gene sequence: CDR1 SGHNT, CDR2 YYREEE (reference sequence). There are 16 residues in the CDR3. Original analysis: Amplification with reference gene primers provided the estimates of nucleated cell counts. Clones were sequenced by immunoSEQ multiplex PCR, and TCRdb holds only the in-frame ones, with some missing. V, J and clone size are those of that table, while D and trimming were read from the DNA. The sample has tens of thousands of clones, 65% to 85% seen once. V and J are TRBV5-4 and TRBJ2-1; TRBD1 is a possible D gene (6 bases). This sequence was found in an elderly woman with acute or convalescent COVID-19. The specimen sequenced was peripheral blood. Here the CDR3 DNA reads TGTGCCAGCAGCTCGACAGGTATCAACTCCTACAATGAGCAGTTCTTC. It is translated as CASSSTGINSYNEQFF.